The clone carrying this T cell receptor (beta chain) has only a few counts. Indicated time point: baseline, week 1 (first vaccination visit). Treatment here: pre-vaccination baseline after standard-of-care therapy. Astrocytomas found in donors were new, WHO grade 3 or 4, IDH1-mutant and ATRX-lost. This sample was included in a study of a mutant IDH1 vaccine in newly diagnosed glioma. Profiled with immunoSEQ multiplex PCR; TCRdb holds only in-frame clones, not every one. Of 15,000 to 20,000 clones in the sample, around four fifths were seen once. The CDR3 has 15 amino acids. V lost 6 bases and J lost 2; bases outside the gene matches: 8. Germline CDR1 and CDR2: KGHSH and LQKENI.

The specimen comprised PBMCs, sampled from a glioma patient treated with radiotherapy, temozolomide or both. The V call is TRBV18, the J call TRBJ2-7; 9 bases are a match to TRBD1. The origin of this receptor is a man in his forties with glioma. The CDR3 loop is CASSPPDRGPYEQYF. The CDR3 nucleotides are TGTGCCAGCTCCCCCCCGGACAGGGGACCCTACGAGCAGTACTTC.